A single sample is the source of the 8 T cell receptor beta chains below, sequenced in a study of shared clonotypes between healthy human individuals. Libraries were prepared by immunoSEQ multiplex PCR; TCRdb keeps only in-frame clonotypes and omits some of them. The sample includes roughly 2.6 million clones, over 85% of them seen just once. What was sequenced was naive CD4+ T cells sorted from blood. The sample's subset: CD45RA+ positively selected. These receptors came from a man aged 18 to 29 in good health.

V usage is TRBV10-3 and J usage is TRBJ1-3; no definite D call. CDR1 and CDR2 from the germline V gene are ENHRY and SYGVKD. V lost 0 bases and J 4 bases, leaving 13 bases between the germline ends. The CDR3 has 16 amino acids. The CDR3 region is CAISESVADRGNTIYF. The CDR3 bases are TGTGCCATCAGTGAGTCGGTGGCAGATAGAGGAAACACCATATATTTT.

The V and J genes are TRBV7-9 and TRBJ2-3; the match to TRBD1 covers 9 bases. CDR3 length equals 16 residues. CDR1 and CDR2 (germline): SEHNR, FQNEAQ (reference sequence). J was trimmed by 8 bases and V by 6 bases; bases with no gene match: 15. CDR3 region: CASRSNRDRVDPTQYF. DNA for the CDR3: TGTGCCAGCAGGTCCAACCGGGACAGGGTGGACCCTACGCAGTATTTT.

This rearrangement joins TRBV4-1 to TRBJ1-1; 8 bases map to TRBD1. Trimming at V came to 0 bases and at J to 4 bases, leaving 7 bases not matched to a gene. CDR1 and CDR2 (germline): MGHRA, YSYEKL. The CDR3 extends over 16 amino acids. CDR3 loop: CASSQEVAGTGTEAFF. The CDR3 DNA follows: TGCGCCAGCAGCCAAGAGGTAGCAGGGACAGGCACTGAAGCTTTCTTT.

Comment on this clone: The same CDR3 can be traced to other DNA sequences in this sample. V gene TRBV6-5 combines with J gene TRBJ1-2; D is uncertain. Germline CDR1 MNHEY, CDR2 SVGAGI. CDR3 length: 14 residues. V was trimmed by 0 bases and J by 4 bases, leaving 9 bases between them. The CDR3, as DNA: TGTGCCAGCAGTTACTCATCCGGGCGCTATGGCTACACCTTC. Protein: CASSYSSGRYGYTF.

This chain uses TRBV5-1 with TRBJ1-6; 7 nucleotides line up with TRBD1. The CDR3 runs to 16 residues. Germline V CDR1 and CDR2: SGHRS, YFSETQ. J lost 1 base, V lost 7 bases, and 8 bases had no gene match. CDR3 DNA sequence: TGCGCCAGCGGCCAAGGGGGCAGTTCCTATAATTCACCCCTCCACTTT. It encodes CASGQGGSSYNSPLHF.

J is TRBJ2-1 and V is TRBV5-1, with D maybe TRBD1 (6 bases). The CDR3 spans 16 residues. With 4 bases removed from V and 5 bases from J, the gap between germline ends came to 19 bases. In germline, CDR1 is SGHRS, CDR2 YFSETQ. This chain's CDR3 is CASSGYGTNINNEQFF. CDR3 coding DNA: TGCGCCAGCAGCGGCTACGGGACAAACATAAACAATGAGCAGTTCTTC.

This clone appeared a single time. V and J are TRBV19 and TRBJ1-6; the D is unclear. V gave up 3 bases and J gave up 0 bases, with 15 bases separating them. The CDR3 is made up of 18 amino acids. In germline, CDR1 is LNHDA, CDR2 SQIVND (reference sequence). The CDR3 sequence: CASSIRGSGSSYNSPLHF. In DNA form, the CDR3 reads TGTGCCAGTAGTATCAGAGGGTCCGGGAGCTCCTATAATTCACCCCTCCACTTT.

The V gene is TRBV2, the J gene TRBJ2-5; 8 nucleotides agree with TRBD2. The junction had 13 bases not matched to a gene; V was cut back by 3 bases and J by 1 base. Germline V lookup: CDR1 SNHLY, CDR2 FYNNEI. The CDR3 runs 18 residues. As DNA, the CDR3 is TGTGCCAGCAGTGACCTTACTAGCGGATTGAGGGGCCAAGAGACCCAGTACTTC. It translates to CASSDLTSGLRGQETQYF. Full variable domain (remainder filled in from reference TRBV2 and TRBJ2-5): EPEVTQTPSHQVTQMGQEVILRCVPISNHLYFYWYRQILGQKVEFLVSFYNNEISEKSEIFDDQFSVERPDGSNFTLKIRSTKLEDSAMYFCASSDLTSGLRGQETQYFGPGTRLLVL.